These T cell receptor beta chains were read from a single sample in a study of shared clonotypes between healthy human individuals. TCRdb's copy holds only in-frame clones and misses some; the assay was immunoSEQ multiplex PCR. The sample includes around 2.1 million clones, just over 90% of them seen just once. Sequenced material: naive CD8+ T cells from PBMCs. These receptors were obtained from a man in his late teens or twenties in good health. Some clones in this sample may be carry-over from other donors' samples. Each CDR3 is given with its conserved first and last residue.

V gene: TRBV19
J gene: TRBJ1-1
CDR3 protein: CASSITGGENTEAFF

V gene: TRBV28
J gene: TRBJ2-2
CDR3 protein: CASRGGAGKNTGELFF

V gene: TRBV5-1
J gene: TRBJ2-7
CDR3 protein: CASSFSGRSSYEQYF

V gene: TRBV6-6
J gene: TRBJ1-5
CDR3 protein: CASSGGQGNQPQHF

V gene: TRBV27
J gene: TRBJ1-1
CDR3 protein: CASSLFRGTEAFF

V gene: TRBV7-2
J gene: TRBJ2-5
CDR3 protein: CASSSSGTRETQYF

V gene: TRBV5-8
J gene: TRBJ2-7
CDR3 protein: CASSLRGSFPYEQYF

V gene: TRBV27
J gene: TRBJ1-2
CDR3 protein: CASSLTSGQGPYGYTF

V gene: TRBV4-1
J gene: TRBJ1-1
CDR3 protein: CASSLLDRNTEAFF

V gene: TRBV2
J gene: TRBJ2-7
CDR3 protein: CASTGVREQYF

V gene: TRBV7-8
J gene: TRBJ2-5
CDR3 protein: CASSLAKRGRGQETQYF

V gene: TRBV28
J gene: TRBJ1-2
CDR3 protein: CASSPDRNYGYTF

V gene: TRBV6-6
J gene: TRBJ1-5
CDR3 protein: CASREQGADQPQHF

V gene: TRBV18
J gene: TRBJ2-1
CDR3 protein: CASSPLRQGASYNEQFF

V gene: TRBV5-6
J gene: TRBJ2-7
CDR3 protein: CASSLSYAIGVTYEQYF

V gene: TRBV6-6
J gene: TRBJ2-1
CDR3 protein: CASSYDRGNEQFF

V gene: TRBV4-3
J gene: TRBJ2-3
CDR3 protein: CASSQQEGFTDTQYF

V gene: TRBV29-1
J gene: TRBJ2-1
CDR3 protein: CSVPLDSYNEQFF

V gene: TRBV19
J gene: TRBJ2-7
CDR3 protein: CASSPRTVPYEQYF

V gene: TRBV10-3
J gene: TRBJ2-3
CDR3 protein: CATRGGGMSTDTQYF

V gene: TRBV28
J gene: TRBJ1-1
CDR3 protein: CASSTGATEAFF

V gene: TRBV5-1
J gene: TRBJ2-1
CDR3 protein: CASSLADWANPYNEQFF

V gene: TRBV6-6
J gene: TRBJ2-2
CDR3 protein: CASSYLTNTGELFF

V gene: TRBV19
J gene: TRBJ2-2
CDR3 protein: CASSPGTDTSGSTGELFF